This is a list of T cell receptor beta chains from one sample in a study of shared clonotypes between healthy human individuals. Clones were sequenced by immunoSEQ multiplex PCR, and TCRdb holds only the in-frame ones, with some missing. The sample lists under 2.5 million clones, just under 95% seen once, with 0.37% in the top ten. Material: naive CD4+ T cells from PBMCs. The receptors derive from a man aged 18 to 30 in good health. Some clones in this sample may be carry-over from other donors' samples. Each CDR3 is given with its conserved first and last residue. The D gene is left open where the match is weak. Clone size is not always given. Where it is, it says once, few, many or a class for expanded clones.

V gene	clone size	J gene	D gene	CDR3 DNA	CDR3 protein
TRBV6-5	NA	TRBJ2-7	NA	TGTGCCAGCAGTTACCAAGACAGGCGGAACGAGCAGTACTTC	CASSYQDRRNEQYF
TRBV5-6	NA	TRBJ2-1	TRBD2	TGTGCCAGCAGCTCCATAGACAGACTAGCGGGAGCAGGGAATGAGCAGTTCTTC	CASSSIDRLAGAGNEQFF
TRBV4-1	NA	TRBJ2-7	TRBD2	TGCGCCAGCAGCCAATCCGAGCGGGGGCTACGGGAGCAGTACTTC	CASSQSERGLREQYF
TRBV19	NA	TRBJ1-5	TRBD1	TGTGCCAGTGCAGGGGGCGCGTACAATCAGCCCCAGCATTTT	CASAGGAYNQPQHF
TRBV28	NA	TRBJ1-2	NA	TGTGCCAGCAGCCGTAGAACAGGGAGGGGCTACACCTTC	CASSRRTGRGYTF
TRBV7-2	NA	TRBJ1-3	NA	TGTGCCAGCAGCTTGTTGGGAGTGGGGTCTGGAAACACCATATATTTT	CASSLLGVGSGNTIYF
TRBV27	NA	TRBJ2-5	NA	TGTGCCAGCAGTGCGGCGGACCGAGAGACCCAGTACTTC	CASSAADRETQYF
TRBV29-1	NA	TRBJ1-1	NA	TGCAGCGTCCTAGGTGACACTGAAGCTTTCTTT	CSVLGDTEAFF
TRBV5-1	NA	TRBJ1-3	NA	TGCGCCAGCAGCTTGGATGGAGGCCTCTCTGGAAACACCATATATTTT	CASSLDGGLSGNTIYF
TRBV11-2	NA	TRBJ1-1	NA	TGTGCCAGCAGCTACCGGGAAGCTTTCTTT	CASSYREAFF
TRBV4-1	NA	TRBJ2-1	NA	TGCGCCAGCCACCCTGGGCTAGTTGGGAGTAATGAGCAGTTCTTC	CASHPGLVGSNEQFF
TRBV6-5	NA	TRBJ1-1	TRBD1	TGTGCCAGCAGTCCCGGAGAGGGGGCGAGCACTGAAGCTTTCTTT	CASSPGEGASTEAFF
TRBV7-2	NA	TRBJ1-5	NA	TGTGCCAGCAGCTTGGAAGGGAGTCAGCCCCAGCATTTT	CASSLEGSQPQHF
TRBV7-3	NA	TRBJ2-3	TRBD2	TGTGCCAGCAGCCCCGGGGGGGAGGAGGGCACAGATACGCAGTATTTT	CASSPGGEEGTDTQYF
TRBV29-1	NA	TRBJ1-1	NA	TGCAGCGTTGAGGGCGTCAGACAGAACACTGAAGCTTTCTTT	CSVEGVRQNTEAFF
TRBV5-6	NA	TRBJ1-1	TRBD1	TGTGCCAGCAGCGCGCGGACAGGGCACACTGAAGCTTTCTTT	CASSARTGHTEAFF
TRBV30	NA	TRBJ1-1	NA	TGTGCCTGGAGTGGTACTGAAGCTTTCTTT	CAWSGTEAFF
TRBV19	few	TRBJ1-1	NA	TGTGCCAGTAGCCGGGGCGCGAACACTGAAGCTTTCTTT	CASSRGANTEAFF
TRBV7-9	once	TRBJ1-1	NA	TGTGCCAGCAGCTTAATGGGCGGTGAAGCTTTCTTT	CASSLMGGEAFF
TRBV29-1	NA	TRBJ2-5	NA	TGCAGCGGGGGCAGGGCTGGAGAGACCCAGTACTTC	CSGGRAGETQYF
TRBV27	NA	TRBJ2-4	TRBD1	TGTGCCAGCAGATTAGTTCCCACAGGGGGTAACATTCAGTACTTC	CASRLVPTGGNIQYF
TRBV2	NA	TRBJ2-7	TRBD1	TGTGCCAGCAGCCCGCTGGGTGAGACAGGGTTGCACGAGCAGTACTTC	CASSPLGETGLHEQYF
TRBV30	NA	TRBJ1-1	TRBD1	TGTGCCTGGACCGCTATTCAGGGGGTAACTGAAGCTTTCTTT	CAWTAIQGVTEAFF
TRBV4-1	NA	TRBJ2-1	NA	TGCGCCAGCAGCCAAGATATCTCGCAGGGACGCTCCTACAATGAGCAGTTCTTC	CASSQDISQGRSYNEQFF
TRBV27	NA	TRBJ2-7	TRBD1	TGTGCCAGTAGTTTAGGGGGCTACTACGAGCAGTACTTC	CASSLGGYYEQYF
TRBV30	NA	TRBJ1-1	NA	TGTGCCTGGAGTTTGGAGGCGACCACTGAAGCTTTCTTT	CAWSLEATTEAFF
TRBV11-2	NA	TRBJ2-7	NA	TGTGCCAGCAGCTCACCCGTCGGGGGGTACTTC	CASSSPVGGYF
TRBV29-1	once	TRBJ2-5	TRBD1	TGCAGCGTCAGGGGGATAGACCAAGAGACCCAGTACTTC	CSVRGIDQETQYF
TRBV2	once	TRBJ1-5	NA	TGTGCCAGCAGTCCACAGAGTAATCAGCCCCAGCATTTT	CASSPQSNQPQHF
TRBV5-1	NA	TRBJ2-1	NA	TGCGCCAGCAGCCCGGGGTTTGGCAATGAGCAGTTCTTC	CASSPGFGNEQFF
TRBV5-1	NA	TRBJ2-1	NA	TGCGCCAGCAGCGAGGGGGATACGTCCTACAATGAGCAGTTCTTC	CASSEGDTSYNEQFF
TRBV7-3	once	TRBJ2-5	NA	TGTGCCAGCAGCAAAGGACAGCGGGAGACCCAGTACTTC	CASSKGQRETQYF
TRBV15	NA	TRBJ2-7	TRBD2	TGTGCCACCTCTAGAGCGGGAGGCTCCTACGAGCAGTACTTC	CATSRAGGSYEQYF
TRBV4-2	NA	TRBJ2-3	NA	TGTGCCAGCAGCCGGTCCGGCACAGATACGCAGTATTTT	CASSRSGTDTQYF
TRBV9	NA	TRBJ2-2	NA	TGTGCCAGCAGCGTAGGTGTGTCGGCCACCGGGGAGCTGTTTTTT	CASSVGVSATGELFF
TRBV5-1	NA	TRBJ2-1	NA	TGCGCCAGCAGGGACCCCCCGTATTACAATGAGCAGTTCTTC	CASRDPPYYNEQFF
TRBV28	NA	TRBJ2-7	TRBD1	TGTGCCAGCATTTCGGGACAGGGAATTGGCGAGCAGTACTTC	CASISGQGIGEQYF
TRBV15	NA	TRBJ1-1	NA	TGTGCCACCAGCAGAGGAGGAGGGACTGAAGCTTTCTTT	CATSRGGGTEAFF
TRBV7-2	NA	TRBJ1-5	TRBD1	TGTGCCAGCAGCTCGCAGGGGGCCGCTCAGCCCCAGCATTTT	CASSSQGAAQPQHF
TRBV2	NA	TRBJ1-1	NA	TGTGCCAGCAGGCTGGACAGGAACACTGAAGCTTTCTTT	CASRLDRNTEAFF
TRBV27	NA	TRBJ2-2	TRBD2	TGTGCCAGCATGAACGGGAGGGTAGGCACCGGGGAGCTGTTTTTT	CASMNGRVGTGELFF
TRBV2	once	TRBJ2-2	NA	TGTGCCAGCAGTGAAGCGCTAGCAGGGGCGAACACCGGGGAGCTGTTTTTT	CASSEALAGANTGELFF
TRBV5-1	few	TRBJ1-1	NA	TGCGCCAGCAGCTTCTCACAGGGTTACACTGAAGCTTTCTTT	CASSFSQGYTEAFF
TRBV7-2	NA	TRBJ1-2	TRBD1	TGTGCCAGCAGCTTAAGGGACAGGGCGTATGGCTACACCTTC	CASSLRDRAYGYTF
TRBV12-1	NA	TRBJ2-1	NA	TGTGCCAGCTTAACCAGCGGGAGTTCCTACAATGAGCAGTTCTTC	CASLTSGSSYNEQFF
TRBV28	once	TRBJ1-1	TRBD1	TGTGCCAGCAGTTTAGAGAGGACAGGGGTTACTGAAGCTTTCTTT	CASSLERTGVTEAFF
TRBV7-2	NA	TRBJ2-1	NA	TGTGCCAGCAGCTCCAGGGGGGGGTTCAATGAGCAGTTCTTC	CASSSRGGFNEQFF